This T cell receptor (beta chain) was obtained from a study of blood T cell repertoires in COVID-19. The table came from immunoSEQ multiplex PCR; TCRdb's copy has only in-frame clones and leaves some out. The sample includes approximately 78,000 clones, less than 85% seen only once; the top ten take roughly 20%. Trimming took off 6 bases at V and 6 bases at J, with 14 bases between the two ends. The CDR3 spans 13 residues. What was sequenced was peripheral blood. This clonotype originated in an elderly woman with acute or convalescent COVID-19. The gene calls are TRBV12-3 or TRBV12-4 and TRBJ1-1; D may be TRBD1 (5 bases). In nucleotides, the CDR3 is TGTGCCAGCAGACGGGTCCGGGGGTCTGAAGCTTTCTTT. This sequence encodes CASRRVRGSEAFF.